Each of the 13 T cell receptor beta chains below was sequenced from the same sample in a study of cytomegalovirus exposure and HLA in healthy donors. Primers for the PCR totalled 60 Vbeta and 13 Jbeta. Repertoires were generated with immunoSEQ multiplex PCR, while TCRdb's copy carries only in-frame clones and drops some. This sample has 150,000 to 200,000 clones, with 87% found just once. Input material: PBMCs. The origin of the receptors is a girl in the first two years of life in good health and CMV-seronegative.

This sequence joins TRBV7-9 and TRBJ1-6; a possible D gene is TRBD1 (6 bases). Per the germline V gene, CDR1 is SEHNR and CDR2 is FQNEAQ (reference sequence). CDR3 length: 15 residues. Trimming shortened V by 1 base and J by 8 bases, and 12 bases separated the two germline ends. The CDR3 here is CASSLGNRADSPLHF. DNA of the CDR3: TGTGCCAGCAGCTTAGGTAACAGGGCAGATTCACCCCTCCACTTT.

The chain couples TRBV6-5 to TRBJ2-2; TRBD2 is a possible D gene (5 bases). Germline lookup yields CDR1 MNHEY and CDR2 SVGAGI. Deletions cut 5 bases from V and 5 bases from J, with 9 bases between. The CDR3 is made up of 13 amino acids. The CDR3 coding sequence is TGTGCCAGCAGTCTAACTAGGACCGGGGAGCTGTTTTTT. Translated, it gives CASSLTRTGELFF.

V is TRBV5-1 and J is TRBJ2-3; no firm D call. Trimming pared 1 base from V and 0 bases from J, leaving 12 bases between. This CDR3 region has 16 residues. The germline V gene encodes CDR1 SGHRS and CDR2 YFSETQ. CDR3 bases: TGCGCCAGCAGCTTGAGTCTTGTAGAAAGCACAGATACGCAGTATTTT. Protein: CASSLSLVESTDTQYF.

This chain joins TRBV7-9 and TRBJ1-5, with D possibly being TRBD1 (6 bases). Trimming removed 2 bases at V and 0 bases at J, with 14 bases between. The germline V gene has CDR1 SEHNR and CDR2 FQNEAQ (reference sequence). The CDR3 contains 17 residues. Written as DNA, the CDR3 is TGTGCCAGCAGCTTAAAAGGGAGGGGGTCTAGCAATCAGCCCCAGCATTTT. It translates to CASSLKGRGSSNQPQHF.

The gene calls are TRBV7-9 and TRBJ1-1; D is undetermined. Germline CDR1 is SEHNR and CDR2 is FQNEAQ (reference sequence). The CDR3 is 14 residues long. Trimming shortened V by 2 bases and J by 6 bases, and 13 bases separated the two germline ends. As DNA, the CDR3 is TGTGCCAGCAGCTTAAGTCGGTCCGTCGCTGAAGCTTTCTTT. This codes for CASSLSRSVAEAFF.

This chain connects TRBV21-1 to TRBJ1-1; the table assigns TRBD1, which was not confirmed against the DNA. TRBV21-1 is marked as a pseudogene. The CDR3 contains 14 residues. The CDR3 protein is CASNGTGKNTEAFF. DNA of the CDR3: TGTGCCAGCAACGGGACAGGGAAGAACACTGAAGCTTTCTTT.

This rearrangement joins TRBV5-4 to TRBJ2-5; D is ambiguous. The length of the CDR3 is 15 residues. The germline V gene has CDR1 SGHNT and CDR2 YYREEE (reference sequence). The germline V and J ends were trimmed by 0 bases and 1 base, with 10 bases remaining between them. The CDR3: CASSLAGLTQETQYF. The CDR3 DNA reads TGTGCCAGCAGCTTGGCTGGCCTCACCCAAGAGACCCAGTACTTC.

The CDR3 here is CASSVGDSSGNTIYF. The CDR3 nucleotides are TGTGCCAGCAGCGTAGGAGACTCTTCGGGAAACACCATATATTTT. V usage is TRBV9 and J usage is TRBJ1-3; D gene ambiguous. There are 15 residues in the CDR3. Germline loops: CDR1 SGDLS, CDR2 YYNGEE. Trimming took 0 bases from V and 4 from J, leaving 11 bases between them.

This clone was seen more than once but under ten times. This chain uses TRBV5-8 with TRBJ1-5; possible D gene TRBD1, 5 bases. V shed 5 bases and J shed 3 bases, with 21 bases lying between them. CDR1 is SGHTS and CDR2 is YDEGEE in the germline V gene. The CDR3 is 17 amino acids. The CDR3 loop reads CASRAYPQGVNNQPQHF. The CDR3 DNA reads as TGTGCCAGCAGAGCCTACCCGCAGGGTGTTAACAATCAGCCCCAGCATTTT.

This clone was picked up one time. This chain connects TRBV4-1 to TRBJ2-5; 9 positions match TRBD1. CDR1 MGHRA and CDR2 YSYEKL come from the germline V gene. The CDR3 runs to 16 residues. V gave up 4 bases and J gave up 0 bases; unmatched junction bases: 6. The CDR3 is CASSLTGQGNQETQYF. The CDR3 DNA is TGCGCCAGCAGCCTGACGGGACAGGGTAACCAAGAGACCCAGTACTTC.

The V call is TRBV27, the J call TRBJ2-1; 8 nucleotides agree with TRBD2. The CDR3 is made up of 16 amino acids. The V gene end was trimmed by 5 bases and the J gene end by 8 bases; junction bases not matched to a gene: 14. The V gene's germline CDR1 is MNHEY and CDR2 SMNVEV (reference sequence). The CDR3 coding sequence is TGTGCCAGCAGTCGTGGGGCTAGCGGGCCATGGGATGAGCAGTTCTTC. Protein sequence: CASSRGASGPWDEQFF.

The V gene is TRBV9, the J gene TRBJ1-5; D uncertain. Trimming took off 2 bases at V and 3 bases at J, with 9 bases between the two ends. The length of the CDR3 is 14 residues. The germline V gene encodes CDR1 SGDLS and CDR2 YYNGEE. CDR3 loop: CASSVGKNNQPQHF. The DNA for the CDR3 is TGTGCCAGCAGCGTTGGCAAAAACAATCAGCCCCAGCATTTT.

This clone has only a few counts. This chain joins TRBV10-3 and TRBJ2-7, with 8 bases fitting TRBD1. V lost 8 bases and J lost 0; bases outside the gene matches: 3. Germline values: CDR1 ENHRY, CDR2 SYGVKD. CDR3 length equals 13 residues. The CDR3 loop reads CAISGTGSYEQYF. The CDR3 DNA sequence: TGTGCCATCTCGGGGACAGGCTCCTACGAGCAGTACTTC.